These T cell receptor beta chains were read from a single sample in a study of identical twins. TCRdb fed the 5' RACE reads into MiXCR, producing one record per CDR3 protein. The sample holds 1,800,000 or so distinct CDR3 sequences; about 32% are singletons and the top ten take around 0.3%. The sequencing sample was made of cord blood. These receptors were collected from a newborn girl in good health. The CDR3 runs from the conserved cysteine through the conserved F or W. D genes are given only for firm matches. Not every row has a clone size; where given, it reads once, few, many or a size class.

>TRBJ2-7|TRBV12-3/TRBV12-4|NA|NA
CASSLRGGGSAYEQYF
TGTGCCAGCAGTTTACGTGGTGGAGGTTCGGCCTACGAGCAGTACTTC
>TRBJ2-3|TRBV20-1|many|TRBD2
CSARGTSVLDTQYF
TGCAGTGCTAGAGGGACTAGCGTACTGGATACGCAGTATTTT
>TRBJ2-4|TRBV11-2|many|NA
CASRLPGTSKNIQYF
TGTGCCAGCAGACTCCCCGGGACAAGCAAAAACATTCAGTACTTC
>TRBJ2-5|TRBV24-1|NA|TRBD2
CATSDFSGRTNNEQYF
TGTGCCACCAGTGATTTCTCCGGGAGGACTAACAATGAGCAGTACTTC
>TRBJ2-1|TRBV12-5|NA|NA
CASGLVLGGIYNEQFF
TGTGCTAGTGGTTTGGTACTAGGCGGGATCTACAATGAGCAGTTCTTC
>TRBJ1-5|TRBV15|NA|NA
CVTSRDQGAGRKPQHF
TGTGTCACCAGCAGAGATCAGGGCGCCGGCAGAAAGCCCCAGCATTTT
>TRBJ2-3|TRBV20-1|NA|NA
CSARDYGSDTQYF
TGCAGTGCTAGAGATTATGGTAGCGATACGCAGTATTTT
>TRBJ2-7|TRBV6-6|many|NA
CASSYRGGSYEQYF
TGTGCCAGCAGTTACAGGGGCGGCTCCTACGAGCAGTACTTC
>TRBJ1-2|TRBV9|NA|NA
CASSVALERDPNYGYTF
TGTGCCAGCAGCGTAGCCCTGGAGAGGGACCCCAACTATGGCTACACCTTC
>TRBJ1-3|TRBV20-1|NA|TRBD1
CSARPLRGLGGNTIYF
TGCAGTGCTAGACCCCTGAGGGGGCTCGGAGGAAACACCATATATTTT
>TRBJ2-3|TRBV2|NA|TRBD1
CASSEQTGTDTQYF
TGTGCCAGCAGTGAACAGACAGGGACAGATACGCAGTATTTT
>TRBJ2-7|TRBV6-5|few|TRBD1
CASSYSNRGRVEQYF
TGTGCCAGCAGTTACTCGAACAGGGGAAGGGTCGAGCAGTACTTC
>TRBJ1-1|TRBV29-1|once|TRBD1
CSVDRTGQGNTEAFF
TGCAGCGTTGACCGGACGGGACAGGGTAACACTGAAGCTTTCTTT
>TRBJ2-1|TRBV29-1|few|NA
CSVEQSSYNEQFF
TGCAGCGTTGAACAGAGCTCCTACAATGAGCAGTTCTTC
>TRBJ2-7|TRBV7-2|NA|TRBD2
CASSKRTSGSGNEQYF
TGTGCCAGCAGCAAGAGGACTAGCGGGAGTGGCAATGAGCAGTACTTC
>TRBJ2-2|TRBV21-1|NA|NA
CASSKDPDDTNTGELFF
TGTGCCAGCAGCAAAGACCCCGACGACACGAACACCGGGGAGCTGTTTTTT
>TRBJ1-4|TRBV20-1|NA|TRBD1
CSARTQGFEKLFF
TGCAGTGCTAGAACACAGGGGTTCGAAAAACTGTTTTTT
>TRBJ2-3|TRBV7-2|many|TRBD1
CASSSWTGTDTQYF
TGTGCCAGCAGCTCCTGGACAGGGACAGATACGCAGTATTTT
>TRBJ2-5|TRBV29-1|NA|TRBD1
CSVGQGYYNEQYF
TGCAGCGTCGGACAGGGGTACTACAATGAGCAGTACTTC
>TRBJ1-1|TRBV3-1|NA|TRBD1
CASSPGTGRRMNTEAFF
TGTGCCAGCAGCCCCGGGACAGGGAGACGAATGAACACTGAAGCTTTCTTT
>TRBJ2-1|TRBV20-1|NA|NA
CSAPRGLGWNEQFF
TGCAGTGCTCCGCGCGGGTTGGGATGGAATGAGCAGTTCTTC
>TRBJ1-4|TRBV9|few|NA
CASSNNVGPNEKLFF
TGTGCCAGCAGCAACAACGTGGGGCCTAATGAAAAACTGTTTTTT
>TRBJ2-5|TRBV3-1|NA|TRBD2
CASRAGTSKETQYF
TGTGCCAGCAGGGCCGGGACTAGCAAAGAGACCCAGTACTTC
>TRBJ2-3|TRBV11-2|many|NA
CASSRKPSTDTQYF
TGTGCCAGCAGCCGCAAACCTAGCACAGATACGCAGTATTTT
>TRBJ2-1|TRBV12-3/TRBV12-4|NA|TRBD1
CASRGQLRRGEGEQFF
TGTGCCAGCAGGGGACAGCTGCGGAGAGGTGAAGGTGAGCAGTTCTTC
>TRBJ2-4|TRBV20-1|few|NA
CSAIGSLAKNIQYF
TGCAGTGCTATAGGATCGCTAGCCAAAAACATTCAGTACTTC
>TRBJ2-7|TRBV6-6|few|TRBD1
CASSYLQGADEQYF
TGTGCCAGCAGTTACCTCCAGGGGGCGGACGAGCAGTACTTC
>TRBJ1-2|TRBV12-3/TRBV12-4|few|TRBD1
CASSPDRVGNGYTF
TGTGCCAGCAGTCCCGACAGGGTAGGGAATGGCTACACCTTC
>TRBJ1-6|TRBV28|NA|NA
CASSYPRGALTNSPLHF
TGTGCCAGCAGTTACCCTCGGGGGGCGCTTACTAATTCACCCCTCCACTTT
>TRBJ2-7|TRBV29-1|many|NA
CSALTATYEQYF
TGCAGCGCCTTGACAGCCACCTACGAGCAGTACTTC
>TRBJ2-5|TRBV5-5|NA|TRBD2
CASSNRDYYNEQYF
TGTGCCAGCAGCAACCGGGACTACTACAATGAGCAGTACTTC
>TRBJ2-7|TRBV7-8|NA|NA
CASSGLTQYF
TGTGCCAGCAGCGGGCTCACCCAGTACTTC
>TRBJ2-3|TRBV20-1|few|NA
CSAAKVFTDTQYF
TGCAGTGCAGCGAAGGTTTTCACAGATACGCAGTATTTT
>TRBJ1-2|TRBV20-1|NA|NA
CSARNGYLYGYTF
TGCAGTGCTAGAAATGGGTACCTATATGGCTACACCTTC
>TRBJ1-2|TRBV7-6|few|NA
CASSSQAGYGYTF
TGTGCCAGCAGCTCCCAAGCAGGGTATGGCTACACCTTC
>TRBJ2-3|TRBV3-1|NA|NA
CASSQQSSGPRTDTQYF
TGTGCCAGCAGCCAACAGTCCTCGGGACCACGCACAGATACGCAGTATTTT